This T cell receptor beta chain was documented in a study of blood T cell repertoires in COVID-19. Study as a whole: PBMCs, B-cell-depleted T cells, or T cells provided the cDNA or gDNA that made up the material.

Authors' data handling: Amplification with reference gene primers provided the estimates of nucleated cell counts. TCRdb's table, derived via immunoSEQ multiplex PCR, lists solely in-frame clones and lacks some. That table supplies the V and J calls and clone size; D and trimming were determined from the DNA. The sample lists roughly 220,000 clones, approximately 83% seen once, with approximately 2.9% in the top ten. This CDR3 contains 15 residues. V lost 4 bases and J lost 3; bases outside the gene matches: 4. Germline loops: CDR1 SGDLS, CDR2 YYNGEE. The chain couples TRBV9 to TRBJ2-1; 10 bases agree with TRBD2. This sequence originates from a young woman who had recovered from COVID-19. The material sequenced was peripheral blood. The CDR3: CASSPRTSGYNEQFF. CDR3 DNA sequence: TGTGCCAGCAGCCCCCGGACTAGCGGCTACAATGAGCAGTTCTTC.